Listed here is a single T cell receptor (beta chain). Method: immunoSEQ multiplex PCR; TCRdb's copy keeps in-frame clones and lacks some. The repertoire holds hundreds of thousands of clones, with around nine tenths as singletons. The sample comes from a study of shared T cell receptors in the human thymus. Trimming cost V 4 bases and J 5 bases; bases outside gene matches: 21. The CDR3 length is 19 residues. Germline V CDR1 and CDR2: MDHEN, SYDVKM. These data also formed part of another study, on human thymus T cells.

Sequences were obtained from thymocytes. The chain recombines TRBV28 with TRBJ2-7, with 9 bases that match TRBD2. This TCR came from a boy younger than two with a congenital heart defect. As DNA, the CDR3 is TGTGCCAGCAGTTGGCCGGAAACAGGGACCAGCGGGAGGCCAGACGAGCAGTACTTC. This translates into CASSWPETGTSGRPDEQYF.